Below are 9 T cell receptor beta chains sequenced from a single sample in a study of immune evolution from preneoplasia to lung adenocarcinoma. Repertoires were generated with immunoSEQ multiplex PCR, while TCRdb's copy carries only in-frame clones and drops some. The data contain 9,000 to 10,000 clones, roughly 91% of them singletons. Sequencing used FFPE invasive lung adenocarcinoma tissue. The source of these receptors is an older person with invasive lung adenocarcinoma. Some clones in this sample may be carry-over from other donors' samples.

The V and J genes are TRBV11-2 and TRBJ2-2; possible D gene TRBD1, 6 bases. The germline CDR1 and CDR2 sequences are SGHAT and FQNNGV. V was shortened by 6 bases and J by 5 bases, with 10 bases between the two germline ends. CDR3 length: 13 residues. The CDR3 loop reads CASRIQGTGELFF. CDR3 sequence (DNA): TGTGCCAGCAGAATACAGGGAACCGGGGAGCTGTTTTTT.

The genes are TRBV2 and TRBJ2-1; weak D call: TRBD2 (5 bases). Germline CDR1 reads SNHLY; CDR2 reads FYNNEI. This CDR3 region has 14 residues. With 6 bases removed from V and 1 base from J, the gap between germline ends came to 10 bases. DNA for the CDR3: TGTGCCAGCAGGGAGGACCCGTCCTACAATGAGCAGTTCTTC. Translation: CASREDPSYNEQFF.

This clone was found once. This rearrangement joins TRBV25-1 to TRBJ1-2; D gene unclear. Germline V gene sequence: CDR1 MGHDK, CDR2 SYGVNS. V was cut by 3 bases and J by 6 bases, with 11 bases left in between. The CDR3 spans 13 residues. The CDR3 region has the DNA TGTGCCAGCAGTGACCCCATTGGGGATGGCTACACCTTC. Translated, it gives CASSDPIGDGYTF.

This clone was observed once. The V and J genes are TRBV2 and TRBJ2-7; D remains ambiguous. CDR3 length equals 11 residues. V gave up 11 bases and J gave up 3 bases, with 11 bases separating them. Germline-derived CDR1 and CDR2 are SNHLY and FYNNEI. In nucleotides, the CDR3 is TGTGCCGGCGGAAAAGACTACGAGCAGTACTTC. Amino acid sequence: CAGGKDYEQYF.

CDR3 nucleotides: TGTGCCAGCAGCGTTTCAGGGCAGGAGACCCAGTACTTC. Translated: CASSVSGQETQYF. The chain employs TRBV9 and TRBJ2-5, with D tentatively TRBD1 (5 bases). Trimming took off 2 bases at V and 5 bases at J, with 10 bases between the two ends. The CDR3 runs 13 residues. CDR1 and CDR2 from the germline V gene are SGDLS and YYNGEE.

Only a few counts were recorded for this clone. The J gene is TRBJ2-1, the V gene TRBV14; D gene uncertain. This CDR3 is 15 amino acids long. V lost 0 bases to trimming and J lost 1 base, with 7 bases between them. Germline-derived CDR1 and CDR2 are SGHDN and FVKESK. The CDR3 spells CASSQDRRSYNEQFF. The CDR3 DNA reads TGTGCCAGCAGCCAAGATCGAAGGTCCTACAATGAGCAGTTCTTC.

The chain has TRBV28 and TRBJ2-7; D is unclear. The CDR3 covers 11 residues. Germline CDR1 MDHEN, CDR2 SYDVKM. Trimming stripped 2 bases from V and 5 bases from J, with 4 bases between. The CDR3 loop is CASSLANEQYF. For the CDR3, the DNA is TGTGCCAGCAGTTTAGCAAACGAGCAGTACTTC.

The sample holds one count of this clone. This rearrangement joins TRBV20-1 to TRBJ2-5; D is unresolved. CDR3 length: 11 amino acids. Germline-derived CDR1 and CDR2 are DFQATT and SNEGSKA (reference sequence). The V end was cut by 7 bases, the J end by 0 bases, with 6 bases between. DNA of the CDR3: TGCAGTGGTGGCCACCAAGAGACCCAGTACTTC. This encodes CSGGHQETQYF.

V gene TRBV6-6 combines with J gene TRBJ2-7; D not resolved. The V end lost 5 bases, the J end lost 2 bases, and 4 bases lay between the germline ends. Germline values: CDR1 MNHNY, CDR2 SVGAGI (reference sequence). The CDR3 totals 11 residues. CDR3 coding DNA: TGTGCCAGCAGTCTGACCTACGAGCAGTACTTC. This encodes CASSLTYEQYF.